The rows below give T cell receptor beta chains drawn from one sample of a study of cytomegalovirus exposure and HLA in healthy donors. The table came from immunoSEQ multiplex PCR; TCRdb's copy has only in-frame clones and leaves some out. The table lists 150,000 or so clones, almost 85% of them singletons. The sample consisted of PBMCs. The receptors were gathered from a man aged 25-45 years in good health and CMV-seropositive. The CDR3 runs from the conserved cysteine through the conserved F or W. Each record gives: J gene, D gene, V gene, CDR3 protein. A D gene is named only where the DNA matches it firmly.

TRBJ1-6	NA	TRBV28	CASSLGRRSYNSPLHF
TRBJ2-1	TRBD2	TRBV28	CASSLRGGRGVEQFF
TRBJ2-7	TRBD1	TRBV18	CASSPIRDRGRNEQYF
TRBJ2-7	NA	TRBV19	CASSIPETGEQYF
TRBJ1-5	NA	TRBV28	CASSFKSGSTMPQHF
TRBJ2-1	TRBD1	TRBV7-8	CASSSWTGGQSEQFF
TRBJ1-6	TRBD1	TRBV25-1	CASSDRGQGQNSPLHF
TRBJ2-5	NA	TRBV6-5	CASSDGAETQYF
TRBJ2-7	NA	TRBV2	CASREGSSYEQYF
TRBJ2-1	NA	TRBV28	CASSLDLGASYNEQLF
TRBJ2-3	TRBD2	TRBV7-9	CASSYTSGSDTQYF
TRBJ2-1	NA	TRBV5-8	CASSRSSSYNEQFF
TRBJ1-6	TRBD1	TRBV2	CASSDRTGRAPLHF
TRBJ2-5	NA	TRBV18	CASSPRTDKETQYF